The subject of this entry is one T cell receptor (beta chain). The sample comes from a study of blood T cell repertoires in COVID-19. For the study at large: The analysed material was cDNA or gDNA that came from T cells, B-cell-depleted T cells, or PBMCs.

TCRdb keeps only in-frame clones here, not all; method: immunoSEQ multiplex PCR. The sample lists 250,000 to 300,000 clones; about 89% were seen once. Germline-derived CDR1 and CDR2 are SGHNT and YYREEE (reference sequence). The length of the CDR3 is 15 residues. V gave up 0 bases and J gave up 5 bases; unmatched junction bases: 5. This clonotype was sampled from a man aged 45-65 years with acute or convalescent COVID-19. The sample comprised peripheral blood. This chain joins TRBV5-4 and TRBJ1-1; 9 positions agree with TRBD1. DNA for the CDR3: TGTGCCAGCAGCTTGGTGGGACAGGGATGGACTGAAGCTTTCTTT. This sequence encodes CASSLVGQGWTEAFF. The whole variable domain, remainder taken from reference TRBV5-4 and TRBJ1-1, is ETGVTQSPTHLIKTRGQQVTLRCSSQSGHNTVSWYQQALGQGPQFIFQYYREEENGRGNFPPRFSGLQFPNYSSELNVNALELDDSALYLCASSLVGQGWTEAFFGQGTRLTVV.